The 11 T cell receptor beta chains in this list originate from one sample, sequenced in a study of response to subunit inactivated influenza vaccine (dated by TCRdb to between 2018 and 2020). Preparation of the library involved RT-PCR. The instrument given in TCRdb is Illumina HiSeq 2500. TCRdb itself trimmed the public reads at Q25 with fastp, ran MiXCR and retained productive beta chains. Each record represents a unique CDR3 protein, reported with the most common genes and DNA among its rows. Across this sample there are about 650,000 distinct CDR3 sequences, with around 16% seen only once. The ten largest clones take up roughly 11% of the sample. Sequencing was performed on PBMCs from blood, taken about 13 days after vaccination. The receptors derive from a man aged 50 to 59 who received an inactivated influenza vaccine. Donor details come from another sample of the same person, matched by shared clones.

The chain has TRBV6-5 and TRBJ2-5, with D possibly matching TRBD2 (6 bases). V was clipped by 0 bases and J by 4 bases, with 12 bases between them. The germline CDR1 and CDR2 sequences are MNHEY and SVGAGI. This CDR3 contains 15 residues. The CDR3 coding sequence is TGTGCCAGCAGTTACTCGTTGACCGGGAGAGAGACCCAGTACTTC. Protein product: CASSYSLTGRETQYF.

The sample holds a few counts of this clonotype. A much larger clone sits a single nucleotide away, making a read error possible. The V gene is TRBV20-1, the J gene TRBJ1-5; D is unresolved. Germline V lookup: CDR1 DFQATT, CDR2 SNEGSKA (reference sequence). V was shortened by 3 bases and J by 0 bases, with 3 bases between the two germline ends. The CDR3 length is 12 residues. The CDR3 nucleotides read TGCAGTGCTAGTAATAGCAATCAGCCCCAGCATTTT. This encodes CSASNSNQPQHF.

The V call is TRBV7-2, the J call TRBJ2-7; D is possibly TRBD2 (6 bases). With 6 bases removed from V and 1 base from J, the gap between germline ends came to 13 bases. This CDR3 comprises 14 residues. The germline V gene has CDR1 SGHTA and CDR2 FQGNSA. This CDR3 reads CASRLYGSSYEQYF. As DNA, the CDR3 is TGTGCCAGCAGGTTATACGGGAGTTCCTACGAGCAGTACTTC. Using reference TRBV7-2 and TRBJ2-7 for the parts outside the CDR3, the full variable domain is GAGVSQSPSNKVTEKGKDVELRCDPISGHTALYWYRQSLGQGLEFLIYFQGNSAPDKSGLPSDRFSAERTGGSVSTLTIQRTQQEDSAVYLCASRLYGSSYEQYFGPGTRLTVT.

The chain has TRBV7-8 and TRBJ1-2; D may be TRBD1 (5 bases). CDR3 size: 13 residues. The germline gives CDR1 SGHVS, CDR2 FQNEAQ. V gave up 1 base and J gave up 6 bases, with 9 bases separating them. CDR3 amino acids: CASSLGGTDGYTF. The CDR3 nucleotides read TGTGCCAGCAGCTTAGGAGGGACGGATGGCTACACCTTC.

This clonotype has a handful of counts. The rearrangement uses TRBV19 and TRBJ2-2; possibly TRBD2 for D (6 bases). V was pared by 1 base and J by 4 bases, with 10 bases between. This CDR3 spans 15 amino acids. Germline assignment: CDR1 LNHDA and CDR2 SQIVND (reference sequence). CDR3 protein: CASSIAGALTGELFF. Written as DNA, the CDR3 is TGTGCCAGTAGTATAGCGGGAGCCCTCACCGGGGAGCTGTTTTTT.

The rearrangement links TRBV28 to TRBJ1-1; D might be TRBD1 (5 bases). The CDR3 sequence is 14 residues long. CDR1 is MDHEN, CDR2 SYDVKM, per germline. The V and J ends lost 2 bases and 4 bases respectively, with 11 bases between them. This chain's CDR3 is CASSLVYGGTEAFF. The DNA for the CDR3 is TGTGCCAGCAGTTTAGTATACGGGGGCACTGAAGCTTTCTTT.

CDR3 DNA sequence: TGTGCCAGCAGTGGGTGGACAGGGGGCGTCGAGACCCAGTACTTC. Amino acid sequence: CASSGWTGGVETQYF. The V gene is TRBV25-1, the J gene TRBJ2-5; 11 nucleotides align to TRBD1. The CDR3 spans 15 residues. The ends lost 4 bases at V and 5 bases at J; junction bases unmatched: 6. Germline CDR1 and CDR2: MGHDK and SYGVNS.

This clonotype was seen a single time. The chain couples TRBV20-1 to TRBJ2-3, with 10 bases fitting TRBD2. The CDR3 is 14 residues long. CDR1 DFQATT and CDR2 SNEGSKA come from the germline V gene (reference sequence). J was trimmed by 7 bases and V by 5 bases; bases with no gene match: 9. The CDR3 DNA sequence: TGCAGTGCTCCGCGGACTAGCGGTAGATATACGCAGTATTTT. Its protein product is CSAPRTSGRYTQYF.

This clonotype has just a few counts. The chain uses TRBV6-5 and TRBJ2-2, with TRBD2 matching 11 bases. The germline V gene has CDR1 MNHEY and CDR2 SVGAGI. The CDR3 extends over 17 amino acids. With V trimmed by 2 bases and J by 3 bases, 5 bases remained unmatched. The CDR3: CASSYSLAGGDTGELFF. The CDR3 DNA reads as TGTGCCAGCAGTTACAGTCTAGCGGGGGGCGACACCGGGGAGCTGTTTTTT.

The V and J genes are TRBV7-2 and TRBJ2-6; D is uncertain. Germline V gene lookup returns CDR1 SGHTA and CDR2 FQGNSA. V lost 1 base and J 2 bases, leaving 9 bases between the germline ends. CDR3 length equals 16 residues. CDR3 coding DNA: TGTGCCAGCAGCTTAGTTGCGGCAGCTGGGGCCAACGTCCTGACTTTC. It is translated as CASSLVAAAGANVLTF.

This clonotype was recorded a few times. The rearrangement links TRBV18 to TRBJ2-1, with TRBD2 identical over 10 bases. CDR3 size: 16 residues. Losses at the gene ends were 3 bases for V and 7 bases for J; bases not matched to a gene: 9. The germline V gene has CDR1 KGHSH and CDR2 LQKENI. This CDR3 reads CASSPQGAGGKNEQFF. In nucleotides, the CDR3 is TGTGCCAGCTCACCGCAAGGAGCGGGGGGGAAGAATGAGCAGTTCTTC.